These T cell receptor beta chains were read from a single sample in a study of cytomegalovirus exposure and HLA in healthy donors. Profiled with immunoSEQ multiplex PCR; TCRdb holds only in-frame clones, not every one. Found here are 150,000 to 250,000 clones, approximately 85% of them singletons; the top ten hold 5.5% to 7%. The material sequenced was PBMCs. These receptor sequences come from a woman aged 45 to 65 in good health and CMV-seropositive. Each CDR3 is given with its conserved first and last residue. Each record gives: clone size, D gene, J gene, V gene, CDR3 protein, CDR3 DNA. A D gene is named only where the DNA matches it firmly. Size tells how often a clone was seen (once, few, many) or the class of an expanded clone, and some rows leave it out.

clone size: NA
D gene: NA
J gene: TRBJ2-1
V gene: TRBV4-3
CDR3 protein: CASSQTESSYNEQFF
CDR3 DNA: TGCGCCAGCAGCCAAACGGAGAGCTCCTACAATGAGCAGTTCTTC

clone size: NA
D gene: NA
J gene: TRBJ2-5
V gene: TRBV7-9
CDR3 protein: CASRADNQETQYF
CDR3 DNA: TGTGCCAGCAGAGCTGACAACCAAGAGACCCAGTACTTC

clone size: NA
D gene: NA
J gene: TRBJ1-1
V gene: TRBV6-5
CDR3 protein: CASSKQGLNTEAFF
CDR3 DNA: TGTGCCAGCAGTAAACAGGGACTGAACACTGAAGCTTTCTTT

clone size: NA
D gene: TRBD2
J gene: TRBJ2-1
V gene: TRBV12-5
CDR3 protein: CASGPGLDLYNEQFF
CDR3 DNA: TGTGCTAGTGGCCCCGGACTAGATCTCTACAATGAGCAGTTCTTC

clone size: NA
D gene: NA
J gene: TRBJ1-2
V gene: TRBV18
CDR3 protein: CASSPSTEMGYGYTF
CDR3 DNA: TGTGCCAGCTCACCTTCGACAGAGATGGGCTATGGCTACACCTTC

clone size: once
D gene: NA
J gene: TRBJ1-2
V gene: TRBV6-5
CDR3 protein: CASTRAPAGNYGYTF
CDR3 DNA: TGTGCCAGCACTAGGGCGCCGGCGGGAAACTATGGCTACACCTTC

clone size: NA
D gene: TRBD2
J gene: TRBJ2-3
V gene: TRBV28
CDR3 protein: CASRSGGAPTDTQYF
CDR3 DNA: TGTGCCAGCAGGTCCGGGGGGGCCCCCACAGATACGCAGTATTTT

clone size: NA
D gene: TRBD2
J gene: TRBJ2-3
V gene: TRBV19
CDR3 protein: CASSPPPAGADTQYF
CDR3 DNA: TGTGCCAGTAGTCCGCCCCCAGCGGGAGCAGATACGCAGTATTTT

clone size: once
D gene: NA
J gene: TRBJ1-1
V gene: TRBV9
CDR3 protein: CASSVAGGSTEAFF
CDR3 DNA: TGTGCCAGCAGCGTAGCGGGTGGCAGCACTGAAGCTTTCTTT

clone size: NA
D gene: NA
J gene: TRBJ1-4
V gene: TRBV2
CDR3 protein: CASSGQADEKLFF
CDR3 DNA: TGTGCCAGCAGTGGACAGGCCGATGAAAAACTGTTTTTT

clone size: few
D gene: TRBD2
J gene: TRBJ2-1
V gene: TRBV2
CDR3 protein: CASSWGLAGDNEQFF
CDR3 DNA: TGTGCCAGCAGTTGGGGACTAGCGGGAGACAATGAGCAGTTCTTC

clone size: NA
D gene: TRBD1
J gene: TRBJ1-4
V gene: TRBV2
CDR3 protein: CASTEGQGLSRNEKLFF
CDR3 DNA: TGTGCCAGCACCGAAGGACAGGGCCTTAGTCGGAATGAAAAACTGTTTTTT

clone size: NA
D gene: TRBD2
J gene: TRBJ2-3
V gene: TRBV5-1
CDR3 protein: CASSLQRGGGTDTQYF
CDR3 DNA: TGCGCCAGCAGCCTCCAGCGGGGGGGTGGCACAGATACGCAGTATTTT

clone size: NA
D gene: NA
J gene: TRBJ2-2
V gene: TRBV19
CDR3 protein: CATAAGPTGELFF
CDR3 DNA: TGTGCCACCGCGGCGGGACCCACCGGGGAGCTGTTTTTT

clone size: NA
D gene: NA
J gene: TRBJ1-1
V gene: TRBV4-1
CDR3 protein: CASSPLGGAGAEAFF
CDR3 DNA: TGCGCCAGCAGCCCACTGGGAGGGGCTGGAGCTGAAGCTTTCTTT

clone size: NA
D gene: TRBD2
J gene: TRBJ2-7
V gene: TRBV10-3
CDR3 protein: CAISESRVRRGGLYEQYF
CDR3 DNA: TGTGCCATCAGTGAGTCTCGGGTTCGGCGGGGGGGCCTTTACGAGCAGTACTTC

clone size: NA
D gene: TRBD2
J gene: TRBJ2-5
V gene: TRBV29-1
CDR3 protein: CSVVRTTSLETQYF
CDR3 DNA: TGCAGCGTTGTGCGAACGACTAGCTTGGAGACCCAGTACTTC

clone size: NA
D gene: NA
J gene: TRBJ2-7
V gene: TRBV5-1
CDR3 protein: CASSKTGGGSYEQYF
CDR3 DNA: TGCGCCAGCAGCAAGACAGGAGGAGGCTCCTACGAGCAGTACTTC

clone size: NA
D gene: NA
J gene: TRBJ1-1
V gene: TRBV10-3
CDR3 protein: CAISESRGDTEAFF
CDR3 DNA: TGTGCCATCAGTGAGAGTAGGGGTGACACTGAAGCTTTCTTT

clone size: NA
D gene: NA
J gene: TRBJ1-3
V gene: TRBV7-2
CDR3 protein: CASSLANLMTDRPGNTIYF
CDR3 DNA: TGTGCCAGCAGCTTAGCCAACTTAATGACGGACAGACCAGGAAACACCATATATTTT

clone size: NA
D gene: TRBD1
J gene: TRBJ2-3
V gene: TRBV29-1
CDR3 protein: CSVETGVGTDTQYF
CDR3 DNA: TGCAGCGTTGAGACAGGGGTTGGAACAGATACGCAGTATTTT

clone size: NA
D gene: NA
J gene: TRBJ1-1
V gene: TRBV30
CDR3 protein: CAWSKVTPRTGGTEAFF
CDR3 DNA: TGTGCCTGGAGTAAGGTTACCCCGCGGACGGGGGGCACTGAAGCTTTCTTT

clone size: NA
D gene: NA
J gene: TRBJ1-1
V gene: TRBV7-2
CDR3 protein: CASSLGVGGKAFF
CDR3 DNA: TGTGCCAGCAGCTTAGGGGTGGGCGGGAAAGCTTTCTTT

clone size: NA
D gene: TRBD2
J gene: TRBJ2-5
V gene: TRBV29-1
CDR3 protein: CSGVAGAEIQYF
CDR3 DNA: TGCAGCGGAGTAGCGGGAGCGGAGATCCAGTACTTC

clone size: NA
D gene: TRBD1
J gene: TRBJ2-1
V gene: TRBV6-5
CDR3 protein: CASSTGTDYNEQFF
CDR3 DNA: TGTGCCAGCAGTACGGGGACAGACTACAATGAGCAGTTCTTC

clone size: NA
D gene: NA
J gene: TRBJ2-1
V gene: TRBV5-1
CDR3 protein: CASTPDGLARGEQFF
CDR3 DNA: TGCGCCAGCACCCCGGACGGACTCGCCCGAGGTGAGCAGTTCTTC

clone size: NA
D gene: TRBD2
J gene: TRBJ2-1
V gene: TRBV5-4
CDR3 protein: CASSSPGLAGVNEQFF
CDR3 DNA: TGTGCCAGCAGCTCTCCGGGACTAGCGGGGGTCAATGAGCAGTTCTTC

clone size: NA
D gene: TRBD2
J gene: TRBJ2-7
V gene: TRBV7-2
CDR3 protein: CASSSSGGPPYEQYF
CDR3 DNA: TGTGCCAGCAGCTCTAGCGGGGGGCCTCCCTACGAGCAGTACTTC

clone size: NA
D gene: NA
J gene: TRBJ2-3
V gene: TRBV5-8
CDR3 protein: CASSGWGLRTDTQYF
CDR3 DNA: TGTGCCAGCAGCGGGTGGGGACTGCGCACAGATACGCAGTATTTT

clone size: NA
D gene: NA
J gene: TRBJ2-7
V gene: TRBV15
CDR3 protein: CATSRDRSYEQYF
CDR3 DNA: TGTGCCACCAGCAGAGATCGTTCCTACGAGCAGTACTTC

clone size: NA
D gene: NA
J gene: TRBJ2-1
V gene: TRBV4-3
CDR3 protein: CASSQESARTYSSYNEQFF
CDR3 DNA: TGCGCCAGCAGCCAAGAATCGGCAAGGACTTATAGCTCCTACAATGAGCAGTTCTTC

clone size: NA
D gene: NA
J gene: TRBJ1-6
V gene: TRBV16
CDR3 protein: CASSQLLAGRGSPLHF
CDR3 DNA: TGTGCCAGCAGCCAATTATTGGCAGGGCGAGGTTCACCCCTCCACTTT

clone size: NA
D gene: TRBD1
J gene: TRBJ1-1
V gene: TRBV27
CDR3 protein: CASSTRDRSNEAFF
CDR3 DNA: TGTGCCAGCAGTACTAGGGACAGGAGCAATGAAGCTTTCTTT

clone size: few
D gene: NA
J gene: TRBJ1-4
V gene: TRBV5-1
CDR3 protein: CASSLEGTINEKLFF
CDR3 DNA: TGCGCCAGCAGCTTGGAAGGGACAATTAATGAAAAACTGTTTTTT

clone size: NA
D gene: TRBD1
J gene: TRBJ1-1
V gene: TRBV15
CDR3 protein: CATSRGQGGSTEAFF
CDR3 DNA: TGTGCCACCAGCAGGGGACAGGGAGGGTCCACTGAAGCTTTCTTT

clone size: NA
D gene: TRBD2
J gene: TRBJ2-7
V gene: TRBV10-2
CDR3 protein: CASRTLAGNSYEQYF
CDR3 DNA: TGCGCCAGCAGGACCCTAGCGGGCAACTCCTACGAGCAGTACTTC

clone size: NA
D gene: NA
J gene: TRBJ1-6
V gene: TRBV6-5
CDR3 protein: CASSQGSNSPLHF
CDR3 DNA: TGTGCCAGCAGTCAGGGTAGTAATTCACCCCTCCACTTT

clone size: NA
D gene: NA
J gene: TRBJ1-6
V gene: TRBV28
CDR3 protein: CASSRGLINSPLHF
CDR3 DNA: TGTGCCAGCAGCCGGGGACTGATAAATTCACCCCTCCACTTT

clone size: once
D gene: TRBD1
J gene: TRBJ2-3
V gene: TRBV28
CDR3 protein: CASSLRGQVTDTQYF
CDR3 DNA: TGTGCCAGCAGTTTGAGGGGGCAGGTCACAGATACGCAGTATTTT

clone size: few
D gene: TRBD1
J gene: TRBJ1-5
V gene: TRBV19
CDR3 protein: CASSIEYGTGTPRPQHF
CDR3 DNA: TGTGCCAGTAGTATAGAGTATGGGACAGGGACCCCTAGGCCCCAGCATTTT

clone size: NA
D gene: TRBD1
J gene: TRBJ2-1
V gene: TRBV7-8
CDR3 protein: CASSLAGQALWQFF
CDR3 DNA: TGTGCCAGCAGCTTAGCGGGACAGGCCCTCTGGCAGTTCTTC

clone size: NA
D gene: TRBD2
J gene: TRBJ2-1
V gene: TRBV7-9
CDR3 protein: CASSFLAGGNNEQFF
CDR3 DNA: TGTGCCAGCAGCTTCCTCGCGGGAGGAAACAATGAGCAGTTCTTC